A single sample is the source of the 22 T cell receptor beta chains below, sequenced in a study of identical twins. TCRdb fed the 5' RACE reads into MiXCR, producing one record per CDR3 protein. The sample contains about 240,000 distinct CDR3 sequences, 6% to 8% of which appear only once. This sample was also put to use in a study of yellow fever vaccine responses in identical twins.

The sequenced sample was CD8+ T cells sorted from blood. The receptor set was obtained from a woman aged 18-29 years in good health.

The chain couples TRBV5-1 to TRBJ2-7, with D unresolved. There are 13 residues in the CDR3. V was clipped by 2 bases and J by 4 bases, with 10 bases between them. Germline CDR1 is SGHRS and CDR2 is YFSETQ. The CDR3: CASSFLRMYEQYV. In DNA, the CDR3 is TGCGCCAGCAGCTTCTTACGGATGTACGAGCAGTACGTC.

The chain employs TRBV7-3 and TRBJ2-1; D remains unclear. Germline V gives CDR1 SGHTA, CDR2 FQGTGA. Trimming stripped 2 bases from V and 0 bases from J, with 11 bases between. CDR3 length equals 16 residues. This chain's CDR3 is CASSLRPDSSYNEQFF. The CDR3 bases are TGTGCCAGCAGCTTACGCCCGGATAGCTCCTACAATGAGCAGTTCTTC. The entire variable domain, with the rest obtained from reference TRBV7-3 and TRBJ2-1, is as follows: GAGVSQTPSNKVTEKGKYVELRCDPISGHTALYWYRQSLGQGPEFLIYFQGTGAADDSGLPNDRFFAVRPEGSVSTLKIQRTERGDSAVYLCASSLRPDSSYNEQFFGPGTRLTVL.

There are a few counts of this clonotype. The CDR3 nucleotides read TGTGCCAGCAGCCCGGGACGGACTAGCACAGATACGCAGTATTTT. As protein: CASSPGRTSTDTQYF. The chain has TRBV11-2 and TRBJ2-3; D might be TRBD1 or TRBD2, each matching 5 bases. The V gene lost 5 bases and the J gene lost 0 bases, with 12 bases spanning the gap. Germline lookup yields CDR1 SGHAT and CDR2 FQNNGV. CDR3 length equals 15 residues.

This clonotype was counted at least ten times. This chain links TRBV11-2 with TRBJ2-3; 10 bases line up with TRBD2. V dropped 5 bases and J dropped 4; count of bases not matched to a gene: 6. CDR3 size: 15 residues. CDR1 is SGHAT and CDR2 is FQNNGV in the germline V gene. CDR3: CASSATSGVADTQYF. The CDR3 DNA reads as TGTGCCAGCAGCGCCACTAGCGGGGTTGCAGATACGCAGTATTTT.

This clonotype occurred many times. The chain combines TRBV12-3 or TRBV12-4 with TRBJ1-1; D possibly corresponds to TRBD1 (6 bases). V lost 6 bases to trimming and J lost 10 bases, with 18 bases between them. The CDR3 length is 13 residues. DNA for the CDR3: TGTGCCAGCAGGTCCGACGGGGGCGCAGTAGCTTTCTTT. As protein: CASRSDGGAVAFF.

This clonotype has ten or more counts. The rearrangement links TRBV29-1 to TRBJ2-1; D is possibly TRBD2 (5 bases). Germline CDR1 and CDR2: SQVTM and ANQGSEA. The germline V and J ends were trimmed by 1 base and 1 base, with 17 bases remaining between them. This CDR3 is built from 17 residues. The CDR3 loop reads CSVEAGGLGHSYNEQFF. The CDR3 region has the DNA TGCAGCGTTGAAGCCGGCGGACTGGGTCATTCCTACAATGAGCAGTTCTTC.

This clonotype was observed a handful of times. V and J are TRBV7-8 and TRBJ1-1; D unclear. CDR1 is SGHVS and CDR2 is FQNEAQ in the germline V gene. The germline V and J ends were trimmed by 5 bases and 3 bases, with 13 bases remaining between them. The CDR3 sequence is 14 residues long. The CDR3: CASSPPPLDTEAFF. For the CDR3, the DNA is TGTGCCAGCAGCCCCCCCCCGCTCGACACTGAAGCTTTCTTT.

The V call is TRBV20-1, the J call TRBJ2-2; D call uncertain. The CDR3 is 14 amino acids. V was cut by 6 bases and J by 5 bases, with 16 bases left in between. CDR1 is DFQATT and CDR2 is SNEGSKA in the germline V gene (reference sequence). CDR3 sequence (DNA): TGCAGTGCGTCACCCCTCAGCGCGACCGGGGAGCTGTTTTTT. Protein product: CSASPLSATGELFF.

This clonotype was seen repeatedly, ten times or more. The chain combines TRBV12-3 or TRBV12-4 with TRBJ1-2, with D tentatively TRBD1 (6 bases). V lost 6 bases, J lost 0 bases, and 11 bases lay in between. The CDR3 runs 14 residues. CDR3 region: CASRDSEANYGYTF. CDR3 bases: TGTGCCAGCAGGGACAGTGAAGCTAACTATGGCTACACCTTC.

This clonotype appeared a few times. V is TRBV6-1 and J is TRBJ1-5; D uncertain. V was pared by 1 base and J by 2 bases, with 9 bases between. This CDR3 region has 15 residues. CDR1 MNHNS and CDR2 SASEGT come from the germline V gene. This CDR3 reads CASSEEWVGNQPQHF. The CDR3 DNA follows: TGTGCCAGCAGTGAAGAGTGGGTGGGCAATCAGCCCCAGCATTTT.

The chain's CDR3 is CAISESGGLAKNIQYF. The CDR3, as DNA: TGTGCCATCAGTGAGTCGGGAGGACTAGCCAAAAACATTCAGTACTTC. The chain joins TRBV10-3 to TRBJ2-4, with D maybe TRBD2 (6 bases). Germline V lookup: CDR1 ENHRY, CDR2 SYGVKD. The CDR3 sequence is 16 residues long. The V end was cut by 0 bases, the J end by 0 bases, with 9 bases between.

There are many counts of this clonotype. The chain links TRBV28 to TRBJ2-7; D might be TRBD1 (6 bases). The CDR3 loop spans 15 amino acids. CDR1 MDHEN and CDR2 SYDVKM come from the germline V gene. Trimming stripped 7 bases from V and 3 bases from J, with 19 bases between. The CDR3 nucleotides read TGTGCCAGCACCATGGGCCTCGGACAGCTCTACGAGCAGTACTTC. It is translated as CASTMGLGQLYEQYF.

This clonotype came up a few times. CDR3 loop: CASSQVSPSHGYTF. Written as DNA, the CDR3 is TGTGCCAGCAGCCAAGTCAGCCCCAGTCACGGCTACACCTTC. The genes are TRBV3-1 and TRBJ1-2; D not resolved. V lost 1 base, J lost 8 bases, and 14 bases lay in between. The germline V gene has CDR1 LGHDT and CDR2 YNNKEL (reference sequence). CDR3 length: 14 residues. Using reference TRBV3-1 and TRBJ1-2 for the parts outside the CDR3, the full variable domain is DTAVSQTPKYLVTQMGNDKSIKCEQNLGHDTMYWYKQDSKKFLKIMFSYNNKELIINETVPNRFSPKSPDKAHLNLHINSLELGDSAVYFCASSQVSPSHGYTFGSGTRLTVV.

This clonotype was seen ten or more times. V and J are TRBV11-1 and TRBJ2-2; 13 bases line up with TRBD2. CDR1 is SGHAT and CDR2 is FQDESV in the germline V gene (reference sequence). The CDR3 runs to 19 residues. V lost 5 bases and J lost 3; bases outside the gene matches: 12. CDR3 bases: TGTGCCAGCAGCCACCCTAGGACTAGCGGGAGTGGCGACACCGGGGAGCTGTTTTTT. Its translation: CASSHPRTSGSGDTGELFF.

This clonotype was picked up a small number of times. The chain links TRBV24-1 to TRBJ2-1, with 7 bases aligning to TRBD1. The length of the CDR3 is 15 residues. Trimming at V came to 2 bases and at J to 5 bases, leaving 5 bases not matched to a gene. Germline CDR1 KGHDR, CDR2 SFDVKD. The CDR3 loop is CATSDWDSTNNEQFF. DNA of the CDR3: TGTGCCACCAGTGATTGGGACAGCACCAACAATGAGCAGTTCTTC.

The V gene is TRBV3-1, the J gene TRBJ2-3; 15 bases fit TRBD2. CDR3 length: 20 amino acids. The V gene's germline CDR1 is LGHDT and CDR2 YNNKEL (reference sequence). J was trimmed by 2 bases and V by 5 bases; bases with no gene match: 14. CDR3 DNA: TGTGCCAGCAGCACATACGCCGGGACTAGCGGGGGGACTTTCACAGATACGCAGTATTTT. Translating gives CASSTYAGTSGGTFTDTQYF.

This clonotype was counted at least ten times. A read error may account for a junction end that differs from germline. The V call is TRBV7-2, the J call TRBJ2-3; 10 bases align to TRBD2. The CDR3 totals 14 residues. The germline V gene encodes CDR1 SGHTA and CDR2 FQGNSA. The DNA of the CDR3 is TGTGCCAGCAGCCTAGCGGGAGAATCAGATACGCAGTATTTT. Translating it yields CASSLAGESDTQYF.

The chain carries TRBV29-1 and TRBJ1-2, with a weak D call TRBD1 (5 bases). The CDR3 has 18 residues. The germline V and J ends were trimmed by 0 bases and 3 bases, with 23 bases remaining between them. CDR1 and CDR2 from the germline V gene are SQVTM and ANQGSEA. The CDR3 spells CSVEETHFEQGRDYGYTF. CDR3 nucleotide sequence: TGCAGCGTTGAAGAAACCCACTTTGAGCAGGGTCGGGACTATGGCTACACCTTC.

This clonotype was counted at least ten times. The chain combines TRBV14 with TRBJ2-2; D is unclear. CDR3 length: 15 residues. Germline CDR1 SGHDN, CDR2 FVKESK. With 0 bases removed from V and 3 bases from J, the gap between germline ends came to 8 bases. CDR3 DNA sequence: TGTGCCAGCAGCCAAGAGCAGTTATACACCGGGGAGCTGTTTTTT. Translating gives CASSQEQLYTGELFF.

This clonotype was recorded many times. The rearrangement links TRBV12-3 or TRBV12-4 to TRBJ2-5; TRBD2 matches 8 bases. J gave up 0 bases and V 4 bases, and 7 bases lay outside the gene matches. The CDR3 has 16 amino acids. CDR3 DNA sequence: TGTGCCAGCAGTTCCCGGACTAGCAGGTACCAAGAGACCCAGTACTTC. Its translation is CASSSRTSRYQETQYF.

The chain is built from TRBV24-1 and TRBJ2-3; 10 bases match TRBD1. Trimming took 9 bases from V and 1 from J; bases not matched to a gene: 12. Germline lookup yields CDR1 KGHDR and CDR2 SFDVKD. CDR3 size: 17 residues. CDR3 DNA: TGTGCCACCGGTATGGACAGGGGGGATCTTGGCACAGATACGCAGTATTTT. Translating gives CATGMDRGDLGTDTQYF.

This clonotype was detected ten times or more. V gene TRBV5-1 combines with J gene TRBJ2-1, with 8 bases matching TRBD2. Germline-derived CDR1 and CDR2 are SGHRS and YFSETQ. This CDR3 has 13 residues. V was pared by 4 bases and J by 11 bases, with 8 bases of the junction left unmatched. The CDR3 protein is CASSLTGGAKQFF. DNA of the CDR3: TGCGCCAGCAGCCTGACCGGGGGGGCAAAGCAGTTCTTC.